Presented here are 13 T cell receptor beta chains from one specimen sequenced in a study of T cell clones after liver transplantation. Using immunoSEQ multiplex PCR, the repertoire was profiled, and TCRdb retains in-frame clones only, with some absent. The table has about 70,000 clones, about 80% seen once. Sequencing was performed on CD4+ T cells from blood, taken 12 months after liver transplant. Receptors were obtained from a human patient who received a liver transplant. T cells may partly derive from the graft donor.

This chain joins TRBV10-1 and TRBJ1-2; TRBD1 is a possible D gene (5 bases). The CDR3 runs 13 residues. V dropped 3 bases and J dropped 4 bases, with 9 bases sitting between them. The germline gives CDR1 WNHNN, CDR2 SYGVQD (reference sequence). As DNA, the CDR3 is TGCGCCAGCAGTGAAGGGGCGCGCTATGGCTACACCTTC. This codes for CASSEGARYGYTF.

The V call is TRBV4-1, the J call TRBJ1-2; D gene unclear. This CDR3 has 17 residues. CDR1 is MGHRA and CDR2 is YSYEKL in the germline V gene. V lost 6 bases, J lost 2 bases, and 22 bases lay in between. Here the CDR3 reads CASSSMWTDTKNYGYTF. CDR3 coding DNA: TGCGCCAGCAGTAGCATGTGGACCGACACCAAAAACTATGGCTACACCTTC.

This clone occurred a few times. CDR3 nucleotide sequence: TGTGCCAGCAGCAGGTATGGGGATTACACTGAAGCTTTCTTT. It codes for CASSRYGDYTEAFF. The gene calls are TRBV9 and TRBJ1-1, with D hard to call. The CDR3 contains 14 residues. Trimming stripped 4 bases from V and 3 bases from J, with 13 bases between. Germline V gene lookup returns CDR1 SGDLS and CDR2 YYNGEE.

The genes are TRBV7-9 and TRBJ2-1; the match to TRBD1 covers 7 bases. V gave up 4 bases and J gave up 4 bases; unmatched junction bases: 13. This CDR3 is built from 17 residues. Germline CDR1 and CDR2: SEHNR and FQNEAQ (reference sequence). CDR3 nucleotide sequence: TGTGCCAGCAGCTCAGGGGGTTTAGGCCTAGCTTACAATGAGCAGTTCTTC. Protein: CASSSGGLGLAYNEQFF.

On this clone: Other DNA sequences in the same sample also yield this CDR3. The rearrangement links TRBV18 to TRBJ1-1; maybe TRBD1 (5 bases). This CDR3 region has 14 residues. The germline CDR1 and CDR2 sequences are KGHSH and LQKENI. V was cut by 3 bases and J by 1 base, with 9 bases left in between. The CDR3 region has the DNA TGTGCCAGCTCACCTCAGGGTGGGAACACTGAAGCTTTCTTT. Protein product: CASSPQGGNTEAFF.

This chain joins TRBV5-4 and TRBJ2-5; a possible D gene is TRBD1 (5 bases). This CDR3 is built from 14 residues. The V gene's germline CDR1 is SGHNT and CDR2 YYREEE (reference sequence). The V and J ends lost 1 base and 5 bases respectively, with 12 bases between them. CDR3 residues: CASSLRGPEETQYF. The CDR3 DNA is TGTGCCAGCAGCTTGAGGGGTCCCGAGGAGACCCAGTACTTC.

This clone has a handful of counts. This chain joins TRBV7-6 and TRBJ2-7; perhaps D is TRBD1 or TRBD2 (5 bases each). The CDR3 is 17 amino acids. Germline-derived CDR1 and CDR2 are SGHVS and FNYEAQ. The V end was cut by 5 bases, the J end by 7 bases, with 27 bases between. CDR3 loop: CASSPQTRDLNGMEQYF. In DNA, the CDR3 is TGTGCCAGCAGCCCCCAAACCCGGGACCTAAACGGAATGGAGCAGTACTTC.

The V call is TRBV5-1, the J call TRBJ1-3, with no clear D. The length of the CDR3 is 15 residues. Germline assignment: CDR1 SGHRS and CDR2 YFSETQ. Trimming removed 1 base from V and 2 bases from J, with 10 bases in between. The CDR3 DNA is TGCGCCAGCAGCTTGACGGGTGTACCTGGAAACACCATATATTTT. Protein: CASSLTGVPGNTIYF.

The rearrangement joins TRBV7-9 to TRBJ1-1; D not resolved. Trimming removed 1 base at V and 6 bases at J, with 12 bases between. This CDR3 has 14 residues. The germline V gene encodes CDR1 SEHNR and CDR2 FQNEAQ (reference sequence). The CDR3 DNA is TGTGCCAGCAGCTTAGGACCCCCCAGAGCTGAAGCTTTCTTT. Translated: CASSLGPPRAEAFF. The full variable domain, rest sourced from reference TRBV7-9 and TRBJ1-1, is DTGVSQNPRHKITKRGQNVTFRCDPISEHNRLYWYRQTLGQGPEFLTYFQNEAQLEKSRLLSDRFSAERPKGSFSTLEIQRTEQGDSAMYLCASSLGPPRAEAFFGQGTRLTVV.

This clone was seen many times. The genes are TRBV4-1 and TRBJ2-1; 12 bases map to TRBD2. Germline assignment: CDR1 MGHRA and CDR2 YSYEKL. The CDR3 extends over 19 amino acids. Losses at the gene ends were 4 bases for V and 1 base for J; bases not matched to a gene: 11. In DNA, the CDR3 is TGCGCCAGCAGCCGCCTAGCGGGAGGGCCTAGATCGTCCTACAATGAGCAGTTCTTC. The encoded protein is CASSRLAGGPRSSYNEQFF.

The chain couples TRBV4-1 to TRBJ1-2, with a possible D match to TRBD1 (6 bases). CDR3 length equals 13 residues. Trimming stripped 2 bases from V and 4 bases from J, with 8 bases between. Germline CDR1 is MGHRA and CDR2 is YSYEKL. The CDR3 coding sequence is TGCGCCAGCAGCCAAACAGGGCTCTATGGCTACACCTTC. Amino acids: CASSQTGLYGYTF.

This chain joins TRBV19 and TRBJ2-3, with 10 bases aligning to TRBD1. This CDR3 has 15 amino acids. The germline V gene has CDR1 LNHDA and CDR2 SQIVND (reference sequence). The junction had 10 bases not matched to a gene; V was cut back by 7 bases and J by 6 bases. The CDR3 nucleotides read TGTGCCAGTAATCCGGGACAGGGGTTTTCGGATACGCAGTATTTT. Residues: CASNPGQGFSDTQYF.

This clone was detected only once. J is TRBJ1-1 and V is TRBV27; 8 nucleotides align to TRBD1. The CDR3 spans 15 residues. V shed 2 bases, J shed 6 bases, and the junction held 8 bases outside the gene matches. Germline V lookup: CDR1 MNHEY, CDR2 SMNVEV (reference sequence). CDR3 sequence: CASSLRTGSSAEAFF. The CDR3 nucleotides read TGTGCCAGCAGTTTAAGGACAGGGAGTAGCGCTGAAGCTTTCTTT.